The rows below give T cell receptor beta chains drawn from one sample of a study of somatic mutations in cytotoxic T cells in rheumatoid arthritis. Sequencing used immunoSEQ multiplex PCR; TCRdb keeps in-frame clones, though not all of them. The sample contains about 15,000 clones, 55% to 85% of which appear only once. The sequenced material came from CD8+ T cells sorted from blood. These receptors all stem from an adult with rheumatoid arthritis. Both conserved end residues are part of each CDR3. A D gene is named only where the DNA matches it firmly. Size is stated for part of the rows, as once, few or many counts, or as a class when the clone is expanded.

j_call: TRBJ1-5; cdr3_length: 14; clone_size: NA; v_call: TRBV2; d_call: NA; cdr3_aa: CASSETGGNQPQHF; cdr3_nt: TGTGCCAGCAGTGAGACAGGAGGCAATCAGCCCCAGCATTTT
j_call: TRBJ2-2; cdr3_length: 18; clone_size: few; v_call: TRBV12-2; d_call: NA; cdr3_aa: CASRLGKGTGGDTGELFF; cdr3_nt: TGTGCAAGTCGCTTGGGAAAGGGAACAGGGGGGGACACCGGGGAGCTGTTTTTT
j_call: TRBJ1-1; cdr3_length: 14; clone_size: NA; v_call: TRBV10-2; d_call: TRBD1; cdr3_aa: CASRTGQTTIEAFF; cdr3_nt: TGCGCCAGCAGGACGGGACAGACAACCATTGAAGCTTTCTTT
j_call: TRBJ2-1; cdr3_length: 13; clone_size: NA; v_call: TRBV27; d_call: NA; cdr3_aa: CASSLNGEIEQFF; cdr3_nt: TGTGCCAGCAGTTTAAATGGGGAAATTGAGCAGTTCTTC
j_call: TRBJ1-6; cdr3_length: 15; clone_size: NA; v_call: TRBV4-1; d_call: TRBD1; cdr3_aa: CASSVVQGNNSPLHF; cdr3_nt: TGCGCCAGCAGCGTTGTACAGGGGAACAATTCACCCCTCCACTTT
j_call: TRBJ2-7; cdr3_length: 15; clone_size: once; v_call: TRBV2; d_call: NA; cdr3_aa: CASTEQASSGYEQYF; cdr3_nt: TGTGCCAGCACTGAACAGGCGTCCTCGGGCTACGAGCAGTACTTC
j_call: TRBJ1-1; cdr3_length: 14; clone_size: NA; v_call: TRBV27; d_call: NA; cdr3_aa: CASSWTPLGTEAFF; cdr3_nt: TGTGCCAGCAGTTGGACACCCTTGGGCACTGAAGCTTTCTTT
j_call: TRBJ2-6; cdr3_length: 13; clone_size: NA; v_call: TRBV5-1; d_call: NA; cdr3_aa: CASSLTGANVLTF; cdr3_nt: TGCGCCAGCAGCTTGACTGGGGCCAACGTCCTGACTTTC
j_call: TRBJ2-1; cdr3_length: 15; clone_size: NA; v_call: TRBV5-6; d_call: NA; cdr3_aa: CASSFNPSSYNEQFF; cdr3_nt: TGTGCCAGCAGCTTTAACCCGAGCTCCTACAATGAGCAGTTCTTC
j_call: TRBJ1-2; cdr3_length: 14; clone_size: NA; v_call: TRBV7-8; d_call: NA; cdr3_aa: CASSSSTGLDGYTF; cdr3_nt: TGTGCCAGCAGCTCGTCGACGGGACTCGACGGCTACACCTTC
j_call: TRBJ2-3; cdr3_length: 18; clone_size: NA; v_call: TRBV7-8; d_call: TRBD2; cdr3_aa: CASSLGTSGGATTDTQYF; cdr3_nt: TGTGCCAGCAGCCTAGGGACTAGCGGGGGGGCTACCACAGATACGCAGTATTTT
j_call: TRBJ1-5; cdr3_length: 15; clone_size: NA; v_call: TRBV28; d_call: NA; cdr3_aa: CASNRGGYSNQPQHF; cdr3_nt: TGTGCCAGCAACCGGGGCGGGTATAGCAATCAGCCCCAGCATTTT
j_call: TRBJ2-3; cdr3_length: 14; clone_size: once; v_call: TRBV27; d_call: NA; cdr3_aa: CASGGLRSADTQYF; cdr3_nt: TGTGCCAGCGGAGGACTTCGAAGCGCAGATACGCAGTATTTT
j_call: TRBJ2-5; cdr3_length: 13; clone_size: NA; v_call: TRBV27; d_call: NA; cdr3_aa: CASSLFRGETQYF; cdr3_nt: TGTGCCAGCAGTTTGTTCCGAGGGGAGACCCAGTACTTC
j_call: TRBJ1-2; cdr3_length: 15; clone_size: NA; v_call: TRBV27; d_call: NA; cdr3_aa: CASSFGSGGYYGYTF; cdr3_nt: TGTGCCAGCAGTTTCGGATCGGGGGGCTACTATGGCTACACCTTC
j_call: TRBJ2-7; cdr3_length: 13; clone_size: NA; v_call: TRBV7-3; d_call: NA; cdr3_aa: CASSEDGMREQYF; cdr3_nt: TGTGCCAGCAGCGAGGACGGCATGCGAGAGCAGTACTTC
j_call: TRBJ1-3; cdr3_length: 13; clone_size: NA; v_call: TRBV5-6; d_call: NA; cdr3_aa: CASSFNDGNTIYF; cdr3_nt: TGTGCCAGCAGCTTTAATGATGGAAACACCATATATTTT
j_call: TRBJ2-7; cdr3_length: 14; clone_size: NA; v_call: TRBV28; d_call: NA; cdr3_aa: CASSFAGQTYEQYF; cdr3_nt: TGTGCCAGCAGTTTTGCAGGACAGACCTACGAGCAGTACTTC
j_call: TRBJ2-1; cdr3_length: 13; clone_size: NA; v_call: TRBV27; d_call: TRBD1; cdr3_aa: CASSGTGVNEQFF; cdr3_nt: TGTGCCAGCAGTGGCACAGGGGTCAATGAGCAGTTCTTC
j_call: TRBJ2-1; cdr3_length: 19; clone_size: NA; v_call: TRBV7-8; d_call: TRBD2; cdr3_aa: CASSSNRLAGGQSYNEQFF; cdr3_nt: TGTGCCAGCAGCTCGAACCGACTAGCGGGGGGGCAATCCTACAATGAGCAGTTCTTC
j_call: TRBJ1-1; cdr3_length: 12; clone_size: NA; v_call: TRBV7-9; d_call: NA; cdr3_aa: CASSPVNTEAFF; cdr3_nt: TGTGCCAGCAGCCCAGTGAACACTGAAGCTTTCTTT
j_call: TRBJ2-3; cdr3_length: 14; clone_size: NA; v_call: TRBV6-1; d_call: TRBD2; cdr3_aa: CATVTSGFVDTQYF; cdr3_nt: TGTGCCACCGTGACTAGCGGCTTCGTGGATACGCAGTATTTT
j_call: TRBJ2-1; cdr3_length: 17; clone_size: NA; v_call: TRBV18; d_call: TRBD2; cdr3_aa: CASSPLNSGGHTNEQFF; cdr3_nt: TGTGCCAGCTCACCGCTGAATAGCGGGGGGCACACTAATGAGCAGTTCTTC
j_call: TRBJ2-3; cdr3_length: 15; clone_size: NA; v_call: TRBV10-2; d_call: NA; cdr3_aa: CASREHTVGSDTQYF; cdr3_nt: TGCGCCAGCAGGGAGCACACAGTGGGGTCAGATACGCAGTATTTT
j_call: TRBJ1-5; cdr3_length: 15; clone_size: few; v_call: TRBV5-8; d_call: NA; cdr3_aa: CASTAQGFGNQPQHF; cdr3_nt: TGTGCCAGCACCGCCCAGGGGTTTGGCAATCAGCCCCAGCATTTT
j_call: TRBJ2-7; cdr3_length: 13; clone_size: NA; v_call: TRBV7-3; d_call: NA; cdr3_aa: CASSLTSSYEQYF; cdr3_nt: TGTGCCAGCAGCTTGACAAGCTCCTACGAGCAGTACTTC
j_call: TRBJ1-3; cdr3_length: 14; clone_size: NA; v_call: TRBV7-9; d_call: NA; cdr3_aa: CASSSSISGNTIYF; cdr3_nt: TGTGCCAGCAGCTCTAGTATCTCTGGAAACACCATATATTTT
j_call: TRBJ2-5; cdr3_length: 14; clone_size: once; v_call: TRBV4-3; d_call: NA; cdr3_aa: CASSQATGRETQYF; cdr3_nt: TGCGCCAGCAGCCAAGCAACGGGGCGAGAGACCCAGTACTTC
j_call: TRBJ2-7; cdr3_length: 15; clone_size: NA; v_call: TRBV4-2; d_call: NA; cdr3_aa: CASSQERTPTYEQYF; cdr3_nt: TGTGCCAGCAGCCAAGAACGGACCCCTACCTACGAGCAGTACTTC
j_call: TRBJ2-1; cdr3_length: 11; clone_size: NA; v_call: TRBV16; d_call: NA; cdr3_aa: CASSHGNEQFF; cdr3_nt: TGTGCCAGCAGCCACGGGAATGAGCAGTTCTTC
j_call: TRBJ1-5; cdr3_length: 15; clone_size: few; v_call: TRBV25-1; d_call: TRBD1; cdr3_aa: CASILQGAGNQPQHF; cdr3_nt: TGTGCCAGCATACTCCAGGGGGCTGGCAATCAGCCCCAGCATTTT
j_call: TRBJ1-5; cdr3_length: 14; clone_size: NA; v_call: TRBV7-9; d_call: NA; cdr3_aa: CASSDGRINQPQHF; cdr3_nt: TGTGCCAGCAGCGACGGACGGATCAATCAGCCCCAGCATTTT
j_call: TRBJ2-7; cdr3_length: 13; clone_size: few; v_call: TRBV5-1; d_call: TRBD1; cdr3_aa: CASTGTDSYEQYF; cdr3_nt: TGCGCCAGCACAGGGACAGACTCCTACGAGCAGTACTTC
j_call: TRBJ1-3; cdr3_length: 16; clone_size: NA; v_call: TRBV30; d_call: TRBD1; cdr3_aa: CASSSGQVTRGNTIYF; cdr3_nt: TGTGCCTCTTCTTCCGGACAGGTCACAAGAGGAAACACCATATATTTT
j_call: TRBJ2-7; cdr3_length: 15; clone_size: NA; v_call: TRBV14; d_call: NA; cdr3_aa: CASSQEGLLGSEQYF; cdr3_nt: TGTGCCAGCAGCCAAGAGGGTCTCTTAGGGTCCGAGCAGTACTTC
j_call: TRBJ2-5; cdr3_length: 15; clone_size: NA; v_call: TRBV7-8; d_call: TRBD1; cdr3_aa: CASSLGDSPQETQYF; cdr3_nt: TGTGCCAGCAGCTTAGGGGACAGTCCCCAAGAGACCCAGTACTTC
j_call: TRBJ2-2; cdr3_length: 18; clone_size: NA; v_call: TRBV5-6; d_call: TRBD2; cdr3_aa: CASSITRGLAGLTGELFF; cdr3_nt: TGTGCCAGCAGCATAACCCGGGGACTAGCGGGGCTAACCGGGGAGCTGTTTTTT
j_call: TRBJ1-5; cdr3_length: 15; clone_size: NA; v_call: TRBV27; d_call: NA; cdr3_aa: CASGGIGGGNQPQHF; cdr3_nt: TGTGCCAGCGGGGGTATCGGTGGGGGCAATCAGCCCCAGCATTTT
j_call: TRBJ1-5; cdr3_length: 15; clone_size: NA; v_call: TRBV27; d_call: NA; cdr3_aa: CASSLLSAGGQPQHF; cdr3_nt: TGTGCCAGCAGTCTACTTTCCGCCGGGGGGCAGCCCCAGCATTTT
j_call: TRBJ1-3; cdr3_length: 16; clone_size: NA; v_call: TRBV9; d_call: NA; cdr3_aa: CASSPPGLSPGNTIYF; cdr3_nt: TGTGCCAGCAGCCCACCGGGACTCTCCCCTGGAAACACCATATATTTT
j_call: TRBJ2-7; cdr3_length: 15; clone_size: NA; v_call: TRBV5-1; d_call: TRBD1; cdr3_aa: CASSNPDRALYEQYF; cdr3_nt: TGCGCCAGCAGCAACCCCGACAGGGCCCTCTACGAGCAGTACTTC
j_call: TRBJ2-1; cdr3_length: 14; clone_size: NA; v_call: TRBV28; d_call: NA; cdr3_aa: CASSWAIGSNEQFF; cdr3_nt: TGTGCCAGCAGTTGGGCAATAGGATCCAATGAGCAGTTCTTC
j_call: TRBJ2-7; cdr3_length: 19; clone_size: NA; v_call: TRBV4-1; d_call: TRBD1; cdr3_aa: CASSPGGQGPVKGSYEQYF; cdr3_nt: TGCGCCAGCAGCCCGGGGGGACAGGGCCCCGTTAAGGGCTCCTACGAGCAGTACTTC
j_call: TRBJ2-1; cdr3_length: 17; clone_size: NA; v_call: TRBV27; d_call: TRBD2; cdr3_aa: CASSLGGGPGVGNEQFF; cdr3_nt: TGTGCCAGCAGTTTAGGCGGGGGGCCCGGTGTTGGCAATGAGCAGTTCTTC
j_call: TRBJ1-2; cdr3_length: 16; clone_size: NA; v_call: TRBV7-7; d_call: TRBD1; cdr3_aa: CASTHPDRGDNYGYTF; cdr3_nt: TGTGCCAGCACCCACCCCGACAGGGGAGATAACTATGGCTACACCTTC
j_call: TRBJ1-2; cdr3_length: 11; clone_size: NA; v_call: TRBV9; d_call: NA; cdr3_aa: CASSARQDYTF; cdr3_nt: TGTGCCAGCAGCGCCCGACAAGACTACACCTTC
j_call: TRBJ1-1; cdr3_length: 13; clone_size: NA; v_call: TRBV14; d_call: NA; cdr3_aa: CASSHQIDTEAFF; cdr3_nt: TGTGCCAGCAGCCATCAAATAGACACTGAAGCTTTCTTT
j_call: TRBJ2-2; cdr3_length: 14; clone_size: once; v_call: TRBV5-4; d_call: NA; cdr3_aa: CASSFRGGTGELFF; cdr3_nt: TGTGCCAGCAGCTTCAGGGGAGGCACCGGGGAGCTGTTTTTT
j_call: TRBJ2-3; cdr3_length: 17; clone_size: NA; v_call: TRBV13; d_call: TRBD2; cdr3_aa: CASSSLLTSGGGDTQYF; cdr3_nt: TGTGCCAGCAGCTCCCTTCTGACTAGCGGGGGTGGAGATACGCAGTATTTT
j_call: TRBJ2-1; cdr3_length: 17; clone_size: NA; v_call: TRBV27; d_call: NA; cdr3_aa: CASSRDIASFSYNEQFF; cdr3_nt: TGTGCCAGCAGTCGGGACATAGCCTCCTTTTCCTACAATGAGCAGTTCTTC
j_call: TRBJ1-5; cdr3_length: 12; clone_size: once; v_call: TRBV6-6; d_call: NA; cdr3_aa: CASWGDYQPQHF; cdr3_nt: TGTGCCAGTTGGGGAGATTATCAGCCCCAGCATTTT
j_call: TRBJ1-4; cdr3_length: 14; clone_size: NA; v_call: TRBV6-5; d_call: NA; cdr3_aa: CASSRTDLNEKLFF; cdr3_nt: TGTGCCAGCAGTCGGACAGACCTCAATGAAAAACTGTTTTTT
j_call: TRBJ1-3; cdr3_length: 15; clone_size: NA; v_call: TRBV9; d_call: NA; cdr3_aa: CASSPSSYSGNTIYF; cdr3_nt: TGTGCCAGCAGCCCGAGTTCCTACTCTGGAAACACCATATATTTT